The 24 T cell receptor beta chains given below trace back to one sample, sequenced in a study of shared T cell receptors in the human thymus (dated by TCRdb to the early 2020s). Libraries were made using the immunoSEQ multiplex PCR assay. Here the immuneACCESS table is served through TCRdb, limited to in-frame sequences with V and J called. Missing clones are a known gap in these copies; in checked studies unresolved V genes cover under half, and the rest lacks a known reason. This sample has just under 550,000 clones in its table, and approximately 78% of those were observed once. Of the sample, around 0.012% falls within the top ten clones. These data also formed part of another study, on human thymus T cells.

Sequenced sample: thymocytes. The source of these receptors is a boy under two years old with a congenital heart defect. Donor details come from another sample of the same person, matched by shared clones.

The CDR3 protein is CASSFFLRVKEGNTIYF. The CDR3, as DNA: TGTGCCAGCAGCTTCTTCCTCCGGGTCAAAGAAGGAAACACCATATATTTT. This chain joins TRBV7-9 and TRBJ1-3; D is unresolved. This CDR3 has 17 amino acids. The germline V and J ends were trimmed by 3 bases and 4 bases, with 19 bases remaining between them. Germline CDR1 and CDR2: SEHNR and FQNEAQ (reference sequence).

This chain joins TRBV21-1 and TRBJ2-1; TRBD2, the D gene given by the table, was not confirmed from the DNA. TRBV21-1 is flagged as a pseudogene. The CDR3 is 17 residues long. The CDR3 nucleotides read TGTGCCAGCAGCAAAGAGGCTAGCGGGAGTTCCTACAATGAGCAGTTCTTC. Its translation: CASSKEASGSSYNEQFF.

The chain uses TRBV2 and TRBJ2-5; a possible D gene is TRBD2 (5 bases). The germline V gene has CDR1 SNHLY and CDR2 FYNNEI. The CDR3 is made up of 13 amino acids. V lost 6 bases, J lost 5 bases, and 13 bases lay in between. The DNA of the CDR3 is TGTGCCAGCAGACCCGCACCGGGGGAGACCCAGTACTTC. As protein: CASRPAPGETQYF.

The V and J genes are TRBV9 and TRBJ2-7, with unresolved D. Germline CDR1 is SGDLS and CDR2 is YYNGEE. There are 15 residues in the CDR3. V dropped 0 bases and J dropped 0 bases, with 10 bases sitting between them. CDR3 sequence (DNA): TGTGCCAGCAGCGTAGGGCCCCGGAGCTCCTACGAGCAGTACTTC. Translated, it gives CASSVGPRSSYEQYF.

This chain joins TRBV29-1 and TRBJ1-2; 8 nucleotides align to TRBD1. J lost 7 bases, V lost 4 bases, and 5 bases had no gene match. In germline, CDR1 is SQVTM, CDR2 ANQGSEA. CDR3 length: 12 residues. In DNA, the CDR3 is TGCAGCGTTGGGACAGGGACCCCTGGCTACACCTTC. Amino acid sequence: CSVGTGTPGYTF.

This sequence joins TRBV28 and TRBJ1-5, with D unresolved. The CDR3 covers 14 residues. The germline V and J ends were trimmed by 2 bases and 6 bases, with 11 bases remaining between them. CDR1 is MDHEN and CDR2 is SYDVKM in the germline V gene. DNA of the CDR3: TGTGCCAGCAGTTTAGGGCAGGCAAGTCAGCCCCAGCATTTT. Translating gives CASSLGQASQPQHF.

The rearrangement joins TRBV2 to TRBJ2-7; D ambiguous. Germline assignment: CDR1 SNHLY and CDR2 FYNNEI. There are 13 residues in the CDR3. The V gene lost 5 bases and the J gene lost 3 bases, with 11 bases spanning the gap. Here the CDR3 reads CASSRRTDYEQYF. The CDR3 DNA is TGTGCCAGCAGTCGTCGTACTGACTACGAGCAGTACTTC. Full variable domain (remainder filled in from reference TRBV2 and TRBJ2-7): EPEVTQTPSHQVTQMGQEVILRCVPISNHLYFYWYRQILGQKVEFLVSFYNNEISEKSEIFDDQFSVERPDGSNFTLKIRSTKLEDSAMYFCASSRRTDYEQYFGPGTRLTVT.

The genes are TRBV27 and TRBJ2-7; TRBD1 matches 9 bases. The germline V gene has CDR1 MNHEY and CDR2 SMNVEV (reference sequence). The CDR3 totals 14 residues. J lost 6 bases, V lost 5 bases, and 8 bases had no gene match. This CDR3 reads CASSRPGQGSEQYF. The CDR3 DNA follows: TGTGCCAGCAGTCGACCGGGACAGGGCAGCGAGCAGTACTTC.

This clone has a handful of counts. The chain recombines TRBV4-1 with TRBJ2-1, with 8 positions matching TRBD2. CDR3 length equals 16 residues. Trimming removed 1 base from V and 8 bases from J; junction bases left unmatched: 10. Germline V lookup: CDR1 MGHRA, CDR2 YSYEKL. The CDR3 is CASSQAAGGDYHEQFF. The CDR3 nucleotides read TGCGCCAGCAGCCAAGCTGCGGGAGGCGATTACCATGAGCAGTTCTTC.

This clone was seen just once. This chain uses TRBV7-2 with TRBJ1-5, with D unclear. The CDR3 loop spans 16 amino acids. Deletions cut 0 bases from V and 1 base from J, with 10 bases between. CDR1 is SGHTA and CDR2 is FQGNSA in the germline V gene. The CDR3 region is CASSLARSRSNQPQHF. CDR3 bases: TGTGCCAGCAGCTTAGCCAGGTCCAGGAGCAATCAGCCCCAGCATTTT.

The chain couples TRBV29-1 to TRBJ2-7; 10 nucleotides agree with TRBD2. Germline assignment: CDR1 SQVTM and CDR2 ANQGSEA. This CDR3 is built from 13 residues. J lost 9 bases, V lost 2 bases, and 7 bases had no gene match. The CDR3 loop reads CSVEPSGSQGQYF. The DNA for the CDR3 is TGCAGCGTTGAACCTAGCGGGAGTCAGGGGCAGTACTTC.

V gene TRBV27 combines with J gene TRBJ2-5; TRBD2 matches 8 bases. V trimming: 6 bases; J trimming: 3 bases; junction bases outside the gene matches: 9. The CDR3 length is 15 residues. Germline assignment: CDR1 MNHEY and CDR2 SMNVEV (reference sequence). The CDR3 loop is CASSPHGGAEETQYF. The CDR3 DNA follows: TGTGCCAGCAGCCCTCACGGGGGGGCGGAAGAGACCCAGTACTTC.

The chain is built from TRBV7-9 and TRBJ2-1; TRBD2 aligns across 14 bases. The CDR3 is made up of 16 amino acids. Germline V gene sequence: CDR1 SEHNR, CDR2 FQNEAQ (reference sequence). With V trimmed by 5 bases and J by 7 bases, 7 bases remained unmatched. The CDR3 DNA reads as TGTGCCAGCAGCCCGACTAGCGGGAGGGTGGGAAATGAGCAGTTCTTC. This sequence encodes CASSPTSGRVGNEQFF.

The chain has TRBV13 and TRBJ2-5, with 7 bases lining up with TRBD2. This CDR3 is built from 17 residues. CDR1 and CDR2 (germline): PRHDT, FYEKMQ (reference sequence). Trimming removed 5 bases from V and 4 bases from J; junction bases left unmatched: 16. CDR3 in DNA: TGTGCCAGCAGCCACCTCTATAGCGGAAGCGGGATAGAGACCCAGTACTTC. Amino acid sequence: CASSHLYSGSGIETQYF.

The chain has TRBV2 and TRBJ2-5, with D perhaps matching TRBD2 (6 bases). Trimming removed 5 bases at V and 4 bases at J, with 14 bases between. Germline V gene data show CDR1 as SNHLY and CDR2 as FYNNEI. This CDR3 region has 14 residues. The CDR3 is CASSIGSSVETQYF. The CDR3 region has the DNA TGTGCCAGCAGTATAGGTTCTAGCGTAGAGACCCAGTACTTC.

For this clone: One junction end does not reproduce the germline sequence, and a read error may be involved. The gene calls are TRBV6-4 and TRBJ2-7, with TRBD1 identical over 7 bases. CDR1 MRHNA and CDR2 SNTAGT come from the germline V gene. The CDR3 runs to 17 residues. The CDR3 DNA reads TGTGCCAGCACCCCGACAGGGTTCCACTTGGCTAAACCCGAGCAGTGCTTC. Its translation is CASTPTGFHLAKPEQCF.

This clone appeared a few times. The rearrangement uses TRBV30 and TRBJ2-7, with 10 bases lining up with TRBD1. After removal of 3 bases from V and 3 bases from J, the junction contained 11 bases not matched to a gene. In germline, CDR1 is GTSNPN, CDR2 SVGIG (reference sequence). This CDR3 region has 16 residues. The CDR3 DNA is TGTGCCTGGAGGTCGGGACAGGGGCTTTTCCACTACGAGCAGTACTTC. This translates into CAWRSGQGLFHYEQYF.

CDR3 protein: CASSSSGDYGYTF. The CDR3 nucleotides are TGTGCCAGCAGTTCTTCAGGGGACTATGGCTACACCTTC. The chain uses TRBV6-5 and TRBJ1-2; a possible D gene is TRBD1 (6 bases). Trimming pared 4 bases from V and 3 bases from J, leaving 9 bases between. CDR3 size: 13 residues. The germline gives CDR1 MNHEY, CDR2 SVGAGI.

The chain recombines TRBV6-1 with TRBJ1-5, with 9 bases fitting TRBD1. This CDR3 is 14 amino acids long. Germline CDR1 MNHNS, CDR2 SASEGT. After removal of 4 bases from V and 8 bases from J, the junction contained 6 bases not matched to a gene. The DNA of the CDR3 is TGTGCCAGCAGTGTGACGGACAGGGGTGAGCCCCAGCATTTT. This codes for CASSVTDRGEPQHF.

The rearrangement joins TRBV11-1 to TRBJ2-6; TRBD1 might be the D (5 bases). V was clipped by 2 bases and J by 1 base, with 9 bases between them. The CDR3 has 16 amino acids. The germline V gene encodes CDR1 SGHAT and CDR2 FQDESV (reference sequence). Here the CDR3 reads CASSLTRESGANVLTF. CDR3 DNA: TGTGCCAGCAGCTTAACCAGGGAATCTGGGGCCAACGTCCTGACTTTC.

The CDR3: CASSGRTSGNSGNEQFF. In DNA form, the CDR3 reads TGTGCCAGCAGTGGCCGGACTAGCGGGAATTCGGGCAATGAGCAGTTCTTC. The chain combines TRBV25-1 with TRBJ2-1, with 12 bases lining up with TRBD2. V lost 4 bases to trimming and J lost 6 bases; unmatched junction nucleotides: 10. This CDR3 is built from 17 residues. Germline assignment: CDR1 MGHDK and CDR2 SYGVNS.

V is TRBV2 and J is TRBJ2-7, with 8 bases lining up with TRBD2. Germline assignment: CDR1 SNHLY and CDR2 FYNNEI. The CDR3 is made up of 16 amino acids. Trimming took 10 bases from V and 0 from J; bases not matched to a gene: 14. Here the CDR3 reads CATQGRAGGPSYEQYF. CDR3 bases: TGTGCCACCCAAGGGAGGGCGGGAGGTCCCTCCTACGAGCAGTACTTC.

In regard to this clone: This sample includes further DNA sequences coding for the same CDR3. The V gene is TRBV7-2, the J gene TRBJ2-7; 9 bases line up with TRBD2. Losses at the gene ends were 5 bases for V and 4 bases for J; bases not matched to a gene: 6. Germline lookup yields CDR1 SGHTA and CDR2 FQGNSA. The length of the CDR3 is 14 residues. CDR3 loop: CASSPTSGSYEQYF. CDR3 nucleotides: TGTGCCAGCAGCCCGACTAGCGGTTCGTACGAGCAGTACTTC.

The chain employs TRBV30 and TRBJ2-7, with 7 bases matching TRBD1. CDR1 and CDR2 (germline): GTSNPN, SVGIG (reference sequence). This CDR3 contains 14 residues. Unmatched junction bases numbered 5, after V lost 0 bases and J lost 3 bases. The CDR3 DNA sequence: TGTGCCTGGAGTGTACGGCAGGGGGTCTACGAGCAGTACTTC. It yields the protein CAWSVRQGVYEQYF.